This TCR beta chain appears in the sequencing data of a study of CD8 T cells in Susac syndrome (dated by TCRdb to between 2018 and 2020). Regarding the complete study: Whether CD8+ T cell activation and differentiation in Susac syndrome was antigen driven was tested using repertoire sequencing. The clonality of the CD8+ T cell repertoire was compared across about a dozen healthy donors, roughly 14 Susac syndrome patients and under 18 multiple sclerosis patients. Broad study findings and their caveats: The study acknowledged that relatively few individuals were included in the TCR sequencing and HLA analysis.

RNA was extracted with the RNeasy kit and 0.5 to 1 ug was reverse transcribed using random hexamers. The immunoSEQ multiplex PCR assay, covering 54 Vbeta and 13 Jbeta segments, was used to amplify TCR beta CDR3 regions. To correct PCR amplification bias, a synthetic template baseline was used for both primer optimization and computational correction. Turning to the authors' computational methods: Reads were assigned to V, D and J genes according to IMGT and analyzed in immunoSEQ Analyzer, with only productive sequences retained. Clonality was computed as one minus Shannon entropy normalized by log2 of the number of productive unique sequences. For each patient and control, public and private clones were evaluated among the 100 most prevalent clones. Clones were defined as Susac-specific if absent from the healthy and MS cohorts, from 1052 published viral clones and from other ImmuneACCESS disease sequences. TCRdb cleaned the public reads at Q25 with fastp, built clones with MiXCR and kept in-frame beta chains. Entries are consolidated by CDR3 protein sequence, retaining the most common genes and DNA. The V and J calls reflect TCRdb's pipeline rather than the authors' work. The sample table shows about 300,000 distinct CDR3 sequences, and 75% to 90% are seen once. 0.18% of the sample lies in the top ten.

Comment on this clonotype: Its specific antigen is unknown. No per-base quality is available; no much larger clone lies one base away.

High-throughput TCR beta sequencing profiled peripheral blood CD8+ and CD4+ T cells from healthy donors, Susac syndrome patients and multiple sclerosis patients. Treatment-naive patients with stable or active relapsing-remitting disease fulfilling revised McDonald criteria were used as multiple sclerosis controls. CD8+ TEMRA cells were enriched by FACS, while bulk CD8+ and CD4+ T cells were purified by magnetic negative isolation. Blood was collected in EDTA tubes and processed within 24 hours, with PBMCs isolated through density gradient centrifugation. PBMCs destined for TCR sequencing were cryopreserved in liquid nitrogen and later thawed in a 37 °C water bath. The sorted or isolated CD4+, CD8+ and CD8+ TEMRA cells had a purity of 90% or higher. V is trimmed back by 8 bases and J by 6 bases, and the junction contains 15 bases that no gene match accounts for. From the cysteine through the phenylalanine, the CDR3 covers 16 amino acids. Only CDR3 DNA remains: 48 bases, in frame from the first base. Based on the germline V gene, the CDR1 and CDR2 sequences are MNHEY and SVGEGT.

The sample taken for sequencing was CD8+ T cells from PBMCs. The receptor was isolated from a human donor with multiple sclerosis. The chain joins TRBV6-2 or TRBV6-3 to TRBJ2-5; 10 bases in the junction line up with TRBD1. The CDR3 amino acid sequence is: CASAHFGTGERKTQYF. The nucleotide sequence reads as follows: TGTGCCAGCGCTCACTTCGGGACAGGGGAGAGGAAGACCCAGTACTTC.